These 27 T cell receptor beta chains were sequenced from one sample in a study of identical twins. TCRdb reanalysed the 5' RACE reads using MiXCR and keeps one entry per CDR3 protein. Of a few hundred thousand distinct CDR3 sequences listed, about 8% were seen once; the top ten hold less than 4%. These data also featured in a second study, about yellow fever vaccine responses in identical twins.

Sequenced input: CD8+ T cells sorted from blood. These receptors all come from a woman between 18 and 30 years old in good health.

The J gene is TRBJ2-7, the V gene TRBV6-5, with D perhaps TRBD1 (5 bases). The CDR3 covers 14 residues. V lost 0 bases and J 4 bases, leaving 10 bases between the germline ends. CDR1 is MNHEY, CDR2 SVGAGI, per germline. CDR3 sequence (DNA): TGTGCCAGCAGTTACTCGGGCAGGGCGTACGAGCAGTACTTC. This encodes CASSYSGRAYEQYF.

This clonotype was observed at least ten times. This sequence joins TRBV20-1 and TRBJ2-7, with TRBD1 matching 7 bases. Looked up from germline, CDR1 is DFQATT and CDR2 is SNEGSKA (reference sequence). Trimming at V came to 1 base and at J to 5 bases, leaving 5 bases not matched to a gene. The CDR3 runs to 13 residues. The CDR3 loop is CSARGGRGNEQYF. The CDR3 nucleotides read TGCAGTGCTAGAGGTGGCAGGGGGAACGAGCAGTACTTC.

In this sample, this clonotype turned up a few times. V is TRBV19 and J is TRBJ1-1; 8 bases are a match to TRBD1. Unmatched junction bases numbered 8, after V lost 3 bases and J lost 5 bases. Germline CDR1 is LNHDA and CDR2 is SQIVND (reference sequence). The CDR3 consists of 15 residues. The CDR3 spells CASSIYGQGGTEAFF. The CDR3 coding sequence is TGTGCCAGTAGTATCTATGGACAGGGAGGGACTGAAGCTTTCTTT.

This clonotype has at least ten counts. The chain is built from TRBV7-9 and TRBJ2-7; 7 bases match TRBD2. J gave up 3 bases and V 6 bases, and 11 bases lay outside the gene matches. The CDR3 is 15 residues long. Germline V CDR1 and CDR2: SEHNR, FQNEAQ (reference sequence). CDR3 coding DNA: TGTGCCAGCAGTGGTAGTCGTGGGGACTACTACGAGCAGTACTTC. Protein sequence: CASSGSRGDYYEQYF.

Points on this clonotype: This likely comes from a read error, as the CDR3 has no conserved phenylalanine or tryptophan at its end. CDR3 DNA: TGTGCCAGCAGTTTCGCGGGGCTAGGGGATACGCAGTATCTT. Its protein product is CASSFAGLGDTQYL. The chain combines TRBV12-3 or TRBV12-4 with TRBJ2-3; possible D gene TRBD2, 6 bases. V was shortened by 3 bases and J by 6 bases, with 13 bases between the two germline ends. This CDR3 is built from 14 residues.

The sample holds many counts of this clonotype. In DNA, the CDR3 is TGCAGCTCCACGGACAGGCTCTACGAGCAGTACTTC. The encoded protein is CSSTDRLYEQYF. V is TRBV29-1 and J is TRBJ2-7; 7 nucleotides align to TRBD1. V lost 8 bases, J lost 3 bases, and 7 bases stayed unmatched. Germline CDR1 and CDR2: SQVTM and ANQGSEA. CDR3 size: 12 residues.

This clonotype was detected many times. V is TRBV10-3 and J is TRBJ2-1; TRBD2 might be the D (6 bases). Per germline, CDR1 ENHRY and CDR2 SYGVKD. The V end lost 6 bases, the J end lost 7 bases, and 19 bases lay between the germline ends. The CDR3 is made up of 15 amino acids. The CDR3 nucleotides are TGTGCCATCAGACTAGGGGCCGGGGGTCGAAATGAGCAGTTCTTC. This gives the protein CAIRLGAGGRNEQFF.

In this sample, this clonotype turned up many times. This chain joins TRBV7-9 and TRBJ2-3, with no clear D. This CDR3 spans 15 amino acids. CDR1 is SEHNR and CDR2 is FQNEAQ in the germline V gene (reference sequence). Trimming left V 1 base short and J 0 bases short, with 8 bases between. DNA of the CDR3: TGTGCCAGCAGCTTAGTGGGTCAGAGCACAGATACGCAGTATTTT. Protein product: CASSLVGQSTDTQYF.

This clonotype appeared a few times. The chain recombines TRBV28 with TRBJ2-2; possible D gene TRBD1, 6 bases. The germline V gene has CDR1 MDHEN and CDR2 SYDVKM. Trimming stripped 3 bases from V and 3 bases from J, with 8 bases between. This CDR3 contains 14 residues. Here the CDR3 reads CASSLNRDTGELFF. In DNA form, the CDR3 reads TGTGCCAGCAGTTTGAACAGGGACACCGGGGAGCTGTTTTTT.

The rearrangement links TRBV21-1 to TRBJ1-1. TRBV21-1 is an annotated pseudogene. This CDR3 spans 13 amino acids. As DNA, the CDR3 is TGTGCCAGCAGCAAAGAAGGGAACACTGAAGCTTTCTTT. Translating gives CASSKEGNTEAFF.

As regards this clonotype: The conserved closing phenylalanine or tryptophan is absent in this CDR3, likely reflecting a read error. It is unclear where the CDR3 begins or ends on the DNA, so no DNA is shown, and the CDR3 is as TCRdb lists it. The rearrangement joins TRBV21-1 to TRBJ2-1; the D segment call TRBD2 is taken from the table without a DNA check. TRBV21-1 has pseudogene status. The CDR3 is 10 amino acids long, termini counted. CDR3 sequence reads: CASSKGLTEI.

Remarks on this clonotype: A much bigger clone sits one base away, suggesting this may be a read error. CDR3 residues: CASSEGPDRGSGEQFF. The CDR3 DNA sequence: TGTGCCAGCAGCGAGGGCCCGGACAGGGGATCTGGTGAGCAGTTCTTC. V usage is TRBV9 and J usage is TRBJ2-1, with TRBD1 identical over 9 bases. The CDR3 sequence is 16 residues long. Germline V gene data show CDR1 as SGDLS and CDR2 as YYNGEE. The trim removed 3 bases at V and 9 bases at J, leaving 13 bases unmatched.

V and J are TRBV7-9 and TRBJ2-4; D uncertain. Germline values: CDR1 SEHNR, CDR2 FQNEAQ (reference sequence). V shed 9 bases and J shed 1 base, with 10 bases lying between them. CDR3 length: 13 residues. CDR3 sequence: CARSREAKNIQYF. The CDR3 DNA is TGTGCCAGGAGCCGCGAGGCCAAAAACATTCAGTACTTC.

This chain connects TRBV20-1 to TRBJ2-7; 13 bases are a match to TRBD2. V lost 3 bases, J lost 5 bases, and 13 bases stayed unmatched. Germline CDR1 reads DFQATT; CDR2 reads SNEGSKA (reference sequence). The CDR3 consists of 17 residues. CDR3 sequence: CSARDRGWTSGSDEQYF. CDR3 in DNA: TGCAGTGCTAGGGACAGGGGATGGACTAGCGGGAGTGACGAGCAGTACTTC.

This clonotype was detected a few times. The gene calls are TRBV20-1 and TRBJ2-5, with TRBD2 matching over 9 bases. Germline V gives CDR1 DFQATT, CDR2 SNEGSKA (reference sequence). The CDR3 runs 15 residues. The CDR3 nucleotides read TGCAGCGCCTGGGTAGCGGGAGAAGGCCAAGAGACCCAGTACTTC. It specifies CSAWVAGEGQETQYF.

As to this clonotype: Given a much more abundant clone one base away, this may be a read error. This chain's CDR3 is CACSSDRDYEQYF. The CDR3 DNA is TGTGCCTGCAGCTCGGACAGGGACTACGAGCAGTACTTC. The chain combines TRBV5-5 with TRBJ2-7; TRBD1 agrees at 8 bases. CDR3 length equals 13 residues. In germline, CDR1 is SGHKS, CDR2 YYEKEE (reference sequence).

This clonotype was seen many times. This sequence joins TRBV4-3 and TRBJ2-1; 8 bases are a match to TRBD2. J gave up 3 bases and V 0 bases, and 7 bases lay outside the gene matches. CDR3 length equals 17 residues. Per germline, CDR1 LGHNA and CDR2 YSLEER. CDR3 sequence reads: CASSQDPREGDYNEQFF. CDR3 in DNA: TGCGCCAGCAGCCAAGACCCCCGGGAGGGCGACTACAATGAGCAGTTCTTC.

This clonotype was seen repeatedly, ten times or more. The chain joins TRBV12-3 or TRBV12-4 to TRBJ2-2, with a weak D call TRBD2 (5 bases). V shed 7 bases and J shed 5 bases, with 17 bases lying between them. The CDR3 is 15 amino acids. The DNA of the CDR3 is TGTGCCAGCACCGGGCTAGGGCCGGGGACCGGGGAGCTGTTTTTT. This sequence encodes CASTGLGPGTGELFF.

CDR3 loop: CSAREGVGRSYEQYF. In DNA form, the CDR3 reads TGCAGTGCTAGAGAAGGGGTGGGGAGGTCATACGAGCAGTACTTC. The rearrangement uses TRBV20-1 and TRBJ2-7; D is perhaps TRBD2 (6 bases). Deletions cut 0 bases from V and 4 bases from J, with 16 bases between. Germline CDR1 is DFQATT and CDR2 is SNEGSKA (reference sequence). CDR3 length equals 15 residues.

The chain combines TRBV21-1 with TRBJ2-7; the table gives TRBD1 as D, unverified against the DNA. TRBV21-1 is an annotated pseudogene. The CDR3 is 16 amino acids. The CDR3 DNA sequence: TGTGCCAGCAGCAAAGGGGTGGACACTAGGGCCTACGAGCAGTACTTC. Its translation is CASSKGVDTRAYEQYF.

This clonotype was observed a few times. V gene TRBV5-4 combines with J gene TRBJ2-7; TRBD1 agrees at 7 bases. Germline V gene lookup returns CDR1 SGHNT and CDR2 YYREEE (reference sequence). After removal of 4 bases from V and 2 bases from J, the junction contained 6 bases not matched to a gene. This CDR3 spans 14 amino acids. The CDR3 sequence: CASSPNRGTYEQYF. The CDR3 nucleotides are TGTGCCAGCAGCCCAAACAGGGGTACCTACGAGCAGTACTTC.

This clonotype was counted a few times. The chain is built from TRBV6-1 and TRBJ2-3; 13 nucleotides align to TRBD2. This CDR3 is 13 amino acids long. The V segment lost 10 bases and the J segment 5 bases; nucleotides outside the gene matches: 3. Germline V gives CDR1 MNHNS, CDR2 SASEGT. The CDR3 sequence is CATLAGGVDTQYF. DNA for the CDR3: TGTGCCACACTAGCGGGAGGGGTAGATACGCAGTATTTT.

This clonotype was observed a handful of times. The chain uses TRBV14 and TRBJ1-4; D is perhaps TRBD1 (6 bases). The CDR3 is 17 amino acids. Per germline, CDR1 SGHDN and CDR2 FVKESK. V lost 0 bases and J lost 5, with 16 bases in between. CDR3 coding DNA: TGTGCCAGCAGCCAAGACCCAATACAGGGAGTGAATGAAAAACTGTTTTTT. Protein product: CASSQDPIQGVNEKLFF.

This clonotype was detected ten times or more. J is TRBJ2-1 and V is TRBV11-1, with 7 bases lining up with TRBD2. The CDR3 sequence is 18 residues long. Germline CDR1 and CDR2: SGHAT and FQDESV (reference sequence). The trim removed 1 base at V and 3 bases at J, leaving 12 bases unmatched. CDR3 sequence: CASSLEGATGTIYNEQFF. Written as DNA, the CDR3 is TGTGCCAGCAGCTTAGAGGGAGCTACCGGGACTATCTACAATGAGCAGTTCTTC.

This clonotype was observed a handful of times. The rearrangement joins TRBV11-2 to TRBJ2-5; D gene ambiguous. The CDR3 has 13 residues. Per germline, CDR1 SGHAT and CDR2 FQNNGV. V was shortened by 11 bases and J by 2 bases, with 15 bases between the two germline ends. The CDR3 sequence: CAEGLAGQETQYF. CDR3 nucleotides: TGTGCCGAAGGGCTCGCCGGACAAGAGACCCAGTACTTC.

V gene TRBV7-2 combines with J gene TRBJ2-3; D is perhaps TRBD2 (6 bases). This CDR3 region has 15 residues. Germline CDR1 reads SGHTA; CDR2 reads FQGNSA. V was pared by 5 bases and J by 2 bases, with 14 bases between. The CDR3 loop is CASSLRDFPTDTQYF. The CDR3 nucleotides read TGTGCCAGCAGCCTCCGGGACTTCCCCACAGATACGCAGTATTTT.

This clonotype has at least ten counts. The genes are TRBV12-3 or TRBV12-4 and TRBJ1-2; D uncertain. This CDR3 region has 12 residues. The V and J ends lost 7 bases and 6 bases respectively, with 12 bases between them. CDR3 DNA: TGTGCCAGCACTCAGAGAATTGATGGCTACACCTTC. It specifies CASTQRIDGYTF.